A selection of T cell receptor beta chains follows, all from one sample in a study of T-cell reconstitution after alpha-beta-depleted transplantation in children. TCRdb reanalysed the PCR reads using MiXCR and keeps one entry per CDR3 protein. The sample has a few hundred thousand distinct CDR3 sequences; 25% to 30% are singletons. The sequenced sample was PBMCs, obtained before TCRalphabeta/CD19-depleted stem cell transplant. Receptors originate from a boy under two years old with Wiskott-Aldrich syndrome, due to receive a stem cell transplant. Both conserved end residues are part of each CDR3. A D gene is named only where the DNA matches it firmly. Clone size is not always given. Where it is, it says once, few, many or a class for expanded clones.

d_gene | j_gene | v_gene | abundance | CDR3aa | CDR3nt
TRBD2 | TRBJ2-2 | TRBV5-1 | - | CASSLAMLAGANTGELFF | TGCGCCAGCAGCTTGGCCATGTTAGCGGGGGCGAACACCGGGGAGCTGTTTTTT
TRBD2 | TRBJ2-3 | TRBV12-3/TRBV12-4 | few | CASIFWGSGSTYTDTQYF | TGTGCCAGCATCTTTTGGGGAAGCGGGAGCACCTACACAGATACGCAGTATTTT
TRBD2 | TRBJ2-5 | TRBV5-1 | - | CASSLIAGKETQYF | TGCGCCAGCAGCTTGATAGCGGGAAAGGAGACCCAGTACTTC
- | TRBJ2-7 | TRBV15 | - | CATSRGQIYEQYF | TGTGCCACCAGCAGAGGGCAGATCTACGAGCAGTACTTC
TRBD1 | TRBJ2-1 | TRBV5-1 | few | CASSAGTGGFEQFF | TGCGCCAGCAGCGCTGGGACAGGGGGCTTTGAGCAGTTCTTC
TRBD2 | TRBJ2-1 | TRBV7-2 | - | CASSPGRAIAYNEQFF | TGTGCCAGCAGTCCCGGGAGGGCCATAGCCTACAATGAGCAGTTCTTC
- | TRBJ2-1 | TRBV5-6 | few | CASSNDEGYNEQFF | TGTGCCAGCAGCAATGATGAAGGTTACAATGAGCAGTTCTTC
TRBD2 | TRBJ2-3 | TRBV4-2 | few | CASSQDRSTSGVTDTQYF | TGTGCCAGCAGCCAAGATCGGTCTACTAGCGGGGTCACAGATACGCAGTATTTT
TRBD1 | TRBJ1-3 | TRBV3-1 | few | CASSGTGNSGNTIYF | TGTGCCAGCAGCGGGACAGGGAACTCTGGAAACACCATATATTTT
TRBD1 | TRBJ2-1 | TRBV12-3/TRBV12-4 | - | CASSLKGAGHEQFF | TGTGCCAGCAGTTTAAAGGGGGCTGGGCATGAGCAGTTCTTC
- | TRBJ2-1 | TRBV20-1 | - | CSASRDRNEQFF | TGCAGTGCTAGCCGGGACCGCAATGAGCAGTTCTTC
TRBD1 | TRBJ2-5 | TRBV20-1 | - | CSANLDRVLETQYF | TGCAGTGCTAACCTGGACAGGGTCCTCGAGACCCAGTACTTC
TRBD2 | TRBJ2-1 | TRBV11-2 | - | CASSTWGLAERSSYNEQFF | TGTGCCAGCAGCACATGGGGACTAGCGGAAAGAAGCTCCTACAATGAGCAGTTCTTC